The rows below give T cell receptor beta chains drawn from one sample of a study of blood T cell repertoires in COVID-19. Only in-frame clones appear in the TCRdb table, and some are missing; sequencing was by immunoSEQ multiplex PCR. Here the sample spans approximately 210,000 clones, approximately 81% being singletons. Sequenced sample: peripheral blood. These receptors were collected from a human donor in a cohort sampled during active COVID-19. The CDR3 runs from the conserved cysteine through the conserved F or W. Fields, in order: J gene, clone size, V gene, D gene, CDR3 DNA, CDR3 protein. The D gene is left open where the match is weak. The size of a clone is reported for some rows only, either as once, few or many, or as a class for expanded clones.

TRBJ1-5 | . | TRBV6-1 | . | TGTGCCAGCAGTGAATCTACTACCTATCAGCCCCAGCATTTT | CASSESTTYQPQHF
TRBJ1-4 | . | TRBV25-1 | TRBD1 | TGTGCCAGCAGTGAATGGGGGACAGGGAGTGAAAAACTGTTTTTT | CASSEWGTGSEKLFF
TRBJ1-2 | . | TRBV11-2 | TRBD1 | TGTGCCAGCAGCGCCCTTCAGGGGGCCGGCTATGGCTACACCTTC | CASSALQGAGYGYTF
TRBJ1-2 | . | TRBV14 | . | TGTGCCAGCAGCCAAACTCGCGGCGGAAGGATTAATGGCTACACCTTC | CASSQTRGGRINGYTF
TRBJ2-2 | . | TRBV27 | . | TGTGCCAGCAGTTTAGAGGGTTATGGCACCGGGGAGCTGTTTTTT | CASSLEGYGTGELFF
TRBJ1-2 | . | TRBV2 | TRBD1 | TGTGCCAGCAGTGAAGGGTCAGGGGGGCCTGGCTACACCTTC | CASSEGSGGPGYTF
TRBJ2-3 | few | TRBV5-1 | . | TGCGCCAGCAGCTTGGCTAACGAGGGGGGCACAGATACGCAGTATTTT | CASSLANEGGTDTQYF
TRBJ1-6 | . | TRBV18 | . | TGTGCCAGCTCACCCGTGGACACCTTGAGCTCCTATAATTCACCCCTCCACTTT | CASSPVDTLSSYNSPLHF
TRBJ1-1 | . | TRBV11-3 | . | TGTGCCAGCAGCCCCCCTCCGGGCACTGAAGCTTTCTTT | CASSPPPGTEAFF
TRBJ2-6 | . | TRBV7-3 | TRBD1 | TGTGCCAGCAGCAAAACAGGGGCTGGGGCCAACGTCCTGACTTTC | CASSKTGAGANVLTF
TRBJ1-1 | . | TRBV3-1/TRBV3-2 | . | TGTGCCAGCAGCCAATTGGGAGGGATGAACACTGAAGCTTTCTTT | CASSQLGGMNTEAFF
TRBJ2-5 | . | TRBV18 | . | TGTGCCAGCTCACGGACACAAAAGCAGGAGACCCAGTACTTC | CASSRTQKQETQYF
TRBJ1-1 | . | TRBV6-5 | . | TGTGCCAGCAGATTTATTGGGAGTACGAACACTGAAGCTTTCTTT | CASRFIGSTNTEAFF